The clone carrying this TCR beta chain was seen only a few times. As yet, its antigen is unknown. The entry originates in a study of cytomegalovirus exposure and HLA in healthy donors. The study's findings and limits: The classifier reportedly diagnosed cytomegalovirus status with high specificity and sensitivity. Later on, analysis showed that most CMV-associated TCR beta chains appeared to be HLA-restricted. Usually a TCR sequence was rare, but some public TCRs were found in many donors. In all likelihood, a cluster of highly shared sequence variants was a sequencing artifact.

This CDR3 has 14 amino acids. With 4 bases removed from V and 4 bases from J, the gap between germline ends came to 15 bases. Germline CDR1 reads SGHNT; CDR2 reads YYREEE (reference sequence). Primers for the PCR totalled 60 Vbeta and 13 Jbeta. Data came from immunoSEQ multiplex PCR; TCRdb stores just in-frame clones and leaves some out. The sample records some 220,000 clones, roughly 78% being singletons. J is TRBJ2-7 and V is TRBV5-4; D call uncertain. The clonotype comes from a boy aged 10-17 years in good health and CMV-seronegative. Sequencing was done on a sample of PBMCs. The CDR3 spells CASSLGLDEYEQYF. In nucleotides, the CDR3 is TGTGCCAGCAGCCTGGGGTTAGATGAATACGAGCAGTACTTC.